This is a list of T cell receptor beta chains from one sample in a study of T cell repertoires in cytomegalovirus infection. TCRdb re-called the reads with MiXCR, one entry per CDR3 protein. The table lists 310,000 or so distinct CDR3 sequences, around 10% of them singletons, with over 2.5% in the top ten. The sample consisted of PBMCs. The receptors were sampled from a human donor in good health (CMV status not recorded). Some clones in this sample may be carry-over from other donors' samples. Each CDR3 is given with its conserved first and last residue. The order of the fields is V gene, clone size, J gene, D gene, CDR3 protein, CDR3 DNA. The D gene is left open where the match is weak. Clone size appears in some rows only: once, few, many, or a class for an expanded clone.

TRBV29-1	NA	TRBJ2-5	NA	CSGRQAGLETQYF	TGCAGCGGCCGACAGGCTGGCCTAGAGACCCAGTACTTC
TRBV20-1	NA	TRBJ2-5	NA	CSARYRAVETQYF	TGCAGTGCTAGATACAGGGCGGTAGAGACCCAGTACTTC
TRBV11-3	many	TRBJ2-1	NA	CASSFSKGASYNEQFF	TGTGCCAGCAGCTTTTCGAAAGGGGCCTCCTACAATGAGCAGTTCTTC
TRBV2	NA	TRBJ1-5	NA	CAGGQLNQPQHF	TGTGCCGGGGGGCAGTTAAATCAGCCCCAGCATTTT
TRBV29-1	many	TRBJ2-1	TRBD1	CSVDPQGRGPEQFF	TGCAGCGTTGATCCGCAGGGCAGGGGGCCCGAGCAGTTCTTC
TRBV5-1	many	TRBJ2-3	NA	CASSLVGGASTDTQYF	TGCGCCAGCAGCTTGGTTGGGGGGGCGAGCACAGATACGCAGTATTTT
TRBV6-5	NA	TRBJ1-3	NA	CASSPWRYPGNTIYF	TGTGCCAGCAGTCCTTGGAGGTACCCTGGAAACACCATATATTTT
TRBV18	many	TRBJ1-1	NA	CASSPPTAGGEAFF	TGTGCCAGCTCACCACCCACGGCGGGAGGTGAAGCTTTCTTT
TRBV20-1	many	TRBJ1-6	TRBD1	CSARGQGEESPLHF	TGCAGTGCTAGGGGACAGGGTGAAGAATCACCCCTCCACTTT
TRBV5-1	NA	TRBJ2-1	NA	CASSRSLEQFF	TGCGCCAGCAGCCGAAGTCTGGAGCAGTTCTTC